This entry concerns a single T cell receptor beta chain. Antigen: not known. V dropped 1 base and J dropped 1 base, with 4 bases sitting between them. Germline CDR1 and CDR2: MNHEY and SMNVEV (reference sequence). The CDR3 covers 13 residues. This record comes from a study of beta chain features in type 1 diabetes. Reverse transcribing all isolated RNA meant expressed TCRB transcripts were sequenced. Using immunoSEQ multiplex PCR, the repertoire was profiled, and TCRdb retains in-frame clones only, with some absent. The sample has roughly 280,000 clones, about 23% seen once. Findings of the study overall: Shortening of TCRB CDR3s, moderate but significant, appeared in all four CD4+ subsets of Type 1 diabetes patients.

This clonotype originated in a woman aged 25-40 years with type 1 diabetes. What was sequenced was naive CD4+ T cells from blood. This chain links TRBV27 with TRBJ1-1, with D uncertain. CDR3 amino acids: CASSLLANTEAFF. In DNA form, the CDR3 reads TGTGCCAGCAGTTTATTGGCGAACACTGAAGCTTTCTTT.